This is a list of T cell receptor beta chains from one sample in a study of blood T cell repertoires in COVID-19. The method was immunoSEQ multiplex PCR; TCRdb's version includes in-frame clones alone and lacks a portion of them. Of more than 200,000 clones listed, around 84% are singletons. The sequencing input was peripheral blood. All receptors come from a woman in her fifties or sixties with COVID-19, enrolled during active disease. Both conserved end residues are part of each CDR3. A D gene is named only where the DNA matches it firmly. Clone size is not always given. Where it is, it says once, few, many or a class for expanded clones.

NA	TRBJ1-1	TRBV19	TRBD1	TGTGCCAGTAGTATAACGCGCAGGGGGACTGAAGCTTTCTTT	CASSITRRGTEAFF
NA	TRBJ2-7	TRBV5-8	TRBD1	TGTGCCAGTTGGGACAGGGGGTTCTACGAGCAGTACTTC	CASWDRGFYEQYF
NA	TRBJ1-6	TRBV6-5	TRBD1	TGTGCCAGCAGTTACGACAGGGAGGTGAATTCACCCCTCCACTTT	CASSYDREVNSPLHF
few	TRBJ2-7	TRBV10-3	TRBD2	TGTGCCATCAGTGGGACTAGCGGGAGATCCTACGAGCAGTACTTC	CAISGTSGRSYEQYF
NA	TRBJ1-1	TRBV3-1/TRBV3-2	NA	TGTGCCAGCAGCCCAAGACAGAAGAACACTGAAGCTTTCTTT	CASSPRQKNTEAFF
NA	TRBJ2-3	TRBV7-6	NA	TGTGCCAGCAGGCCAGGGCCGGCCCGGGGGGATACGCAGTATTTT	CASRPGPARGDTQYF
NA	TRBJ2-3	TRBV18	TRBD2	TGTGCCAGCTCACCCTCATTTGGACTAGCGGGAAGCACAGATACGCAGTATTTT	CASSPSFGLAGSTDTQYF
NA	TRBJ2-2	TRBV2	NA	TGTGCCAGCAGTTCCCGGACAACGAACACCGGGGAGCTGTTTTTT	CASSSRTTNTGELFF
NA	TRBJ2-5	TRBV6-5	TRBD2	TGTGCCAGCAGGCCGAGCGGGGGGTCAGAGACCCAGTACTTC	CASRPSGGSETQYF
NA	TRBJ2-1	TRBV14	NA	TGTGCCAGCAGTTCGGGCAATGAGCAGTTCTTC	CASSSGNEQFF
NA	TRBJ2-7	TRBV27	TRBD1	TGTGCCAGCAGTCCCCGACTCGGGGTAGGGGGCCTGGTTGAGCAGTACTTC	CASSPRLGVGGLVEQYF
NA	TRBJ2-5	TRBV7-9	NA	TGTGCCAGCAGCTTAGTTCGGACTGGTCAAGAGACCCAGTACTTC	CASSLVRTGQETQYF
NA	TRBJ1-1	TRBV19	TRBD1	TGTGCCAGTAGAATTACAGGGGTTGTCACTGAAGCTTTCTTT	CASRITGVVTEAFF
NA	TRBJ2-7	TRBV11-2	TRBD2	TGTGCCAGCAGCGTGACTAGCGGAGCCTCCTACGAGCAGTACTTC	CASSVTSGASYEQYF
NA	TRBJ1-6	TRBV19	TRBD1	TGTGCCAGTAGCGCCGGGACAGTTAATTCACCCCTCCACTTT	CASSAGTVNSPLHF
NA	TRBJ2-1	TRBV6-6	TRBD2	TGTGCCAGCAGACGATTTACCGGGACTAGCGGGAGCATGGTTGGGAATGAGCAGTTCTTC	CASRRFTGTSGSMVGNEQFF
few	TRBJ2-7	TRBV6-2/TRBV6-3	NA	TGTGCCAGCAGTCCCCGTCCGGCAGGAACCTCCTACGAGCAGTACTTC	CASSPRPAGTSYEQYF
NA	TRBJ2-3	TRBV6-1	TRBD2	TGTGCCAGCAGGGATAGCGGGAGCGGAACAGATACGCAGTATTTT	CASRDSGSGTDTQYF
NA	TRBJ2-2	TRBV5-1	TRBD1	TGCGCCAGCAGCGCGGGACAGGGGCGACGGGGCACCGGGGAGCTGTTTTTT	CASSAGQGRRGTGELFF
NA	TRBJ1-4	TRBV28	NA	TGTGCCAGCAGCCTCCCCGGACTAGGGAATGAAAAACTGTTTTTT	CASSLPGLGNEKLFF
NA	TRBJ2-1	TRBV15	TRBD2	TGTGCCACCAGCAGAGATCGGCGGGAGGGCCTTTTCAATGAGCAGTTCTTC	CATSRDRREGLFNEQFF
NA	TRBJ2-1	TRBV30	NA	TGTGCCTGCCATGGCGGGGACAATGAGCAGTTCTTC	CACHGGDNEQFF
NA	TRBJ2-7	TRBV15	NA	TGTGCCACCAGCAGAGAAAAAGGGGGAGCCTACGAGCAGTACTTC	CATSREKGGAYEQYF
NA	TRBJ1-1	TRBV19	TRBD1	TGTGCCAGTAGAATCGGACAGGGTCGTACTGAAGCTTTCTTT	CASRIGQGRTEAFF
NA	TRBJ1-5	TRBV10-3	NA	TGTGCCATCAGTGGACAGAGTAATCAGCCCCAGCATTTT	CAISGQSNQPQHF
many	TRBJ1-2	TRBV20-1	NA	TGCAGTGCTGACTTCGGCTACACCTTC	CSADFGYTF
NA	TRBJ2-1	TRBV5-1	TRBD1	TGCGCCAGCAGCCTGCAGGGGGTCCCCTACAATGAGCAGTTCTTC	CASSLQGVPYNEQFF
once	TRBJ1-6	TRBV6-6	TRBD1	TGTGCCAGCAGTCCCGGACAGGGTGGTAATTCACCCCTCCACTTT	CASSPGQGGNSPLHF
NA	TRBJ2-7	TRBV19	NA	TGTGCCAGTAGTATGGTAAGCGGCTCTGTGGGCGAGCAGTACTTC	CASSMVSGSVGEQYF
NA	TRBJ2-4	TRBV4-1	TRBD2	TGCGCCAGCAGCCAAGAGTTCGGGCTAGCGGGAGAATCTACCAAAAACATTCAGTACTTC	CASSQEFGLAGESTKNIQYF
NA	TRBJ1-4	TRBV18	NA	TGTGCCAGCTCACCCCCAGCGTCCGGTGAAAAACTGTTTTTT	CASSPPASGEKLFF
NA	TRBJ2-7	TRBV4-2	TRBD2	TGTGCCAGCAGCCAAGTCCGGGGGGGGTGGCAGGGAGGGTTTGGGCAGTACTTC	CASSQVRGGWQGGFGQYF
NA	TRBJ1-6	TRBV5-1	TRBD1	TGCGCCAGCAGCCTCAACAGGGGTAATTCACCCCTCCACTTT	CASSLNRGNSPLHF
NA	TRBJ2-7	TRBV6-2/TRBV6-3	NA	TGTGCCAGCAGTCAAGGCCCGGGCTACGAGCAGTACTTC	CASSQGPGYEQYF
NA	TRBJ1-4	TRBV7-9	TRBD1	TGTGCCAGCAGTTATAGCGGGACAGGGAATGAAAAACTGTTTTTT	CASSYSGTGNEKLFF
NA	TRBJ2-3	TRBV29-1	TRBD2	TGCAGCGTTGATGGGACTAGCGGCACAGATACGCAGTATTTT	CSVDGTSGTDTQYF
NA	TRBJ1-2	TRBV27	NA	TGTGCCAGCAGACCAACAGGGAGAACTAACTATGGCTACACCTTC	CASRPTGRTNYGYTF
NA	TRBJ2-1	TRBV5-4	TRBD2	TGTGCCAGCAGCTTGCCGGGAGGTTCCTACAATGAGCAGTTCTTC	CASSLPGGSYNEQFF
NA	TRBJ1-3	TRBV7-9	NA	TGTGCCAGCAGCTCCGGGACTGGAAACACCATATATTTT	CASSSGTGNTIYF
NA	TRBJ2-6	TRBV4-3	NA	TGCGCCAGCAGCCCCCTGGCCCCTGGGGCCAACGTCCTGACTTTC	CASSPLAPGANVLTF